The source of this TCR beta chain is a study of blood T cell repertoires in COVID-19. As for the study in general: Donors in the United States, Italy and Spain gave samples during acute or convalescent COVID-19. Sample material is recorded as cDNA or gDNA derived from T cells, B-cell-depleted T cells, or PBMCs.

V gave up 6 bases and J gave up 2 bases; unmatched junction bases: 6. The germline CDR1 and CDR2 sequences are SEHNR and FQNEAQ (reference sequence). The CDR3 is made up of 16 amino acids. Per the original data handling: Researchers report that nucleated cell counts were estimated from reference gene primer amplification. Using immunoSEQ multiplex PCR, the repertoire was profiled, and TCRdb retains in-frame clones only, with some absent. For V, J and clone size, that table is used; D and trimming come from the DNA. The sample has around 100,000 clones; about 86% are singletons. The chain combines TRBV7-9 with TRBJ2-5, with 13 bases identical to TRBD2. This TCR was sampled from a human donor in a cohort sampled during active COVID-19. What was sequenced was peripheral blood. The CDR3 protein is CASRGQTSGRQETQYF. The CDR3 coding sequence is TGTGCCAGCAGGGGACAGACTAGCGGGAGGCAAGAGACCCAGTACTTC.